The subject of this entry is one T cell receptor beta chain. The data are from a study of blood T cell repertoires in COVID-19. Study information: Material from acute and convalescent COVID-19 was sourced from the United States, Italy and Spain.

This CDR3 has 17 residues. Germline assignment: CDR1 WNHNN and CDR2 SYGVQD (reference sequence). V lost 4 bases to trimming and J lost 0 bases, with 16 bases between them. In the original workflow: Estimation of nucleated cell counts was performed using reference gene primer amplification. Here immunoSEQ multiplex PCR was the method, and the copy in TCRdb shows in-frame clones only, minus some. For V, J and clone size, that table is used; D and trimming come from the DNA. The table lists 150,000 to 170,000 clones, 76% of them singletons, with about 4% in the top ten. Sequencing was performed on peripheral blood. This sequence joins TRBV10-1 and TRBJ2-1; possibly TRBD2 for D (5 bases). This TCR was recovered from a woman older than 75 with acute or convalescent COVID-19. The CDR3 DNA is TGCGCCAGCAGTGGGTACACTCGGGATGGCTCCTACAATGAGCAGTTCTTC. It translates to CASSGYTRDGSYNEQFF.